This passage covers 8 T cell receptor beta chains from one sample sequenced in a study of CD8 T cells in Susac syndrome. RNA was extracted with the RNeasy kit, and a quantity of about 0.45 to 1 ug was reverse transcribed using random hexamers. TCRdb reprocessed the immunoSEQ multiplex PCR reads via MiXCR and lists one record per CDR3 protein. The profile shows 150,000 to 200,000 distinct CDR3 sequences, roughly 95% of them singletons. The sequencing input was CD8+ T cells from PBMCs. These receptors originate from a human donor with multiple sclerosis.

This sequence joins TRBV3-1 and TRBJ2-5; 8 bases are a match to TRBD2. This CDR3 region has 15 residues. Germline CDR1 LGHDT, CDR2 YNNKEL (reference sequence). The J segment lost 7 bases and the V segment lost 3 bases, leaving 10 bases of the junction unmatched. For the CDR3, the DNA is TGTGCCAGCAGCCAGGAACGGGGGGGCCTCAGGACCCAGTACTTC. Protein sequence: CASSQERGGLRTQYF.

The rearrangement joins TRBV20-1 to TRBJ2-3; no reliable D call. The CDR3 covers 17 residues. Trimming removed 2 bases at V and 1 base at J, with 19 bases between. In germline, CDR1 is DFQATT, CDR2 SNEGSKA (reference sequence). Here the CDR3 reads CSARSPREHARTDTQYF. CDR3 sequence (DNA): TGCAGTGCTAGAAGCCCTAGGGAACACGCCCGCACAGATACGCAGTATTTT.

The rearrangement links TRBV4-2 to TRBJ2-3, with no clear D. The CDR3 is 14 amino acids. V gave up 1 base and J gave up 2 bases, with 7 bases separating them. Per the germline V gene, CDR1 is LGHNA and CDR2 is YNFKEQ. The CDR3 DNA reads TGTGCCAGCAGCCAAGGGCCTAACACAGATACGCAGTATTTT. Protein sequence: CASSQGPNTDTQYF.

The CDR3 protein is CASSSSGLSHEQFF. The CDR3 region has the DNA TGTGCCAGCAGTTCCTCCGGACTGAGCCATGAGCAGTTCTTC. V and J are TRBV28 and TRBJ2-1; the D gene is possibly TRBD2 (5 bases). Germline V gives CDR1 MDHEN, CDR2 SYDVKM. This CDR3 comprises 14 residues. The ends were cut back, 4 bases at V and 8 bases at J, with 15 bases in the middle.

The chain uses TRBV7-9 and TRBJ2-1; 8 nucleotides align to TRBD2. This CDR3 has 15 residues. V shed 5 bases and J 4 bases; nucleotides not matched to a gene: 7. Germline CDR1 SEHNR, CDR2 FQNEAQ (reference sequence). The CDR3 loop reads CASSHRLAQYNEQFF. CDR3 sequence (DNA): TGTGCCAGCAGCCATCGACTAGCGCAGTACAATGAGCAGTTCTTC.

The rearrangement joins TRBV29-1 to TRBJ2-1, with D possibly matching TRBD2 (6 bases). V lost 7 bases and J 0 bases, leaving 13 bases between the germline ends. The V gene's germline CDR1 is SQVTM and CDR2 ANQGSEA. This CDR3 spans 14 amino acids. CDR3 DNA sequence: TGCAGCGCCCCCCGCGGGACCTCCTACAATGAGCAGTTCTTC. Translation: CSAPRGTSYNEQFF.

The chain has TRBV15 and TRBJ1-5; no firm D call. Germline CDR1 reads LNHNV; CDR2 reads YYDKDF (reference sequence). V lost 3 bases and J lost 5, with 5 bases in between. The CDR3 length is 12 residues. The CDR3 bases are TGTGCCACCAGCAGCTTCCATCAGCCCCAGCATTTT. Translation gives CATSSFHQPQHF.

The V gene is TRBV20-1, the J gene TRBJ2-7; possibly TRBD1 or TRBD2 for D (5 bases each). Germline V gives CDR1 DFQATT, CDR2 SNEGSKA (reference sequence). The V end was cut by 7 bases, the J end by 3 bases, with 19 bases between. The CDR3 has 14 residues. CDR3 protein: CSGFGRDANYEQYF. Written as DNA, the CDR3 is TGCAGTGGATTCGGCCGGGACGCAAACTACGAGCAGTACTTC.